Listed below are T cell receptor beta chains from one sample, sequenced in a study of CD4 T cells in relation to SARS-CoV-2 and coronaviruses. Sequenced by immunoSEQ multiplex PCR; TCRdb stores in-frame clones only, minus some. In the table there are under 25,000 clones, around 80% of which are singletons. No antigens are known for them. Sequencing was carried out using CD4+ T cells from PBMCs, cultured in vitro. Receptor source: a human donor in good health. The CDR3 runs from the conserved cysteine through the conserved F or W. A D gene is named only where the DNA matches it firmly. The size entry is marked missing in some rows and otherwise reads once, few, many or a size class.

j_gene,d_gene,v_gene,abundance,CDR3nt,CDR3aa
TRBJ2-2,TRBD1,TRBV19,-,TGTGCCAGTACCTTAATCGGGCAGGGGGCCACCGGGGAGCTGTTTTTT,CASTLIGQGATGELFF
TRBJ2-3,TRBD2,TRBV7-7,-,TGTGCCAGCAGCTTAGGGCTAGCGGGACGCACAGATACGCAGTATTTT,CASSLGLAGRTDTQYF
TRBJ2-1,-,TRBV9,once,TGTGCCAGCAGCGTATCTGATGTAACCTACAATGAGCAGTTCTTC,CASSVSDVTYNEQFF
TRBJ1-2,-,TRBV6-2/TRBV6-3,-,TGTGCCAGCAGTTTCGGGGACTATGGCTACACCTTC,CASSFGDYGYTF
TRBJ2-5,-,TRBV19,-,TGTGCCAGTAGTCTGACGGGAACCAGAGAGACCCAGTACTTC,CASSLTGTRETQYF
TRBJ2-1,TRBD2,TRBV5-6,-,TGTGCCAGCAGCTTTGGAGGGAGGGCCCCCAATGAGCAGTTCTTC,CASSFGGRAPNEQFF
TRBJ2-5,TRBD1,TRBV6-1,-,TGTGCCAGCAGTGACCAGGGACAGGGGCGGGGAGAGACCCAGTACTTC,CASSDQGQGRGETQYF
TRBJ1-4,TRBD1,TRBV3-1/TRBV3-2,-,TGTGCCAGCAGCCAAGATTGGGAGGGGGCGAGGGAAAAACTGTTTTTT,CASSQDWEGAREKLFF
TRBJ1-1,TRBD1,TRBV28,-,TGTGCCAGCAGTAGAACGGGGACAGGGGGCACTGAAGCTTTCTTT,CASSRTGTGGTEAFF
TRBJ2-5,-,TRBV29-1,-,TGCAGCGGACGAGGCCTTTTCCAAGAGACCCAGTACTTC,CSGRGLFQETQYF
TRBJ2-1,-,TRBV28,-,TGTGCCAGCAGTTTAGGCCAGTTGCCTGAGCAGTTCTTC,CASSLGQLPEQFF
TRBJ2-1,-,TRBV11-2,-,TGTGCCAGCAGCCCCCTTGCCCTAGAGTTCAATGAGCAGTTCTTC,CASSPLALEFNEQFF
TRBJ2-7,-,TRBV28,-,TGTGCCAGCAGTTTTCGGGACCGCTCCGAGCAGTACTTC,CASSFRDRSEQYF
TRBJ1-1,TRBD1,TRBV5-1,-,TGCGCCAGCAGCGTCCAGGGGGCGAACACTGAAGCTTTCTTT,CASSVQGANTEAFF
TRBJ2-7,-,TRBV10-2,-,TGCGCCAGCAGGGGTCAGATCGACGAGCAGTACTTC,CASRGQIDEQYF
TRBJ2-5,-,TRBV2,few,TGTGCCAGCGGGGCATTTGAGACCCAGTACTTC,CASGAFETQYF
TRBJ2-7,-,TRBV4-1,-,TGCGCCAGCAGCCAAGTCTCTCAGACAGGATCCTACGAGCAGTACTTC,CASSQVSQTGSYEQYF
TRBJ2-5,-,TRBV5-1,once,TGCGCCAGCAGCCTCGGGACAAATCAAGAGACCCAGTACTTC,CASSLGTNQETQYF
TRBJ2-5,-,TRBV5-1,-,TGCGCCAGCAGCTTGGTCGGGGCTCGGGGAGAGACCCAGTACTTC,CASSLVGARGETQYF
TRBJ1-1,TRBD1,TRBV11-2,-,TGTGCCAGCAGCTCCATCCGACAGGGTTTGGGTGAAGCTTTCTTT,CASSSIRQGLGEAFF
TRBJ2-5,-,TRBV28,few,TGTGCCAGCAGTCCCAAGGGCACGGGGGCCGTGCGAGAGACCCAGTACTTC,CASSPKGTGAVRETQYF
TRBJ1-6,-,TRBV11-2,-,TGTGCCAGCAGCTTAGTAGATTCACCCCTCCACTTT,CASSLVDSPLHF
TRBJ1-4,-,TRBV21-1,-,TGTGCCAGCAGCAAAAGAGGACAGGTGGGCGCCGTCGATGAAAAACTGTTTTTT,CASSKRGQVGAVDEKLFF
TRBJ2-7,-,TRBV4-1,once,TGCGCCAGCAGCCAAATCCGAGGGGGGGAGGAGCAGTACTTC,CASSQIRGGEEQYF
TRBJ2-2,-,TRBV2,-,TGTGCCAGCAGTTTCGACGGGAACACCGGGGAGCTGTTTTTT,CASSFDGNTGELFF
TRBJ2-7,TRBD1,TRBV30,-,TGTGCCTGGAACCGACAGGGCCTCTACGAGCAGTACTTC,CAWNRQGLYEQYF
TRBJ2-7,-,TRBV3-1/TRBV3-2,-,TGTGCCAGCAGCCAAGATCGGGGGACAGTACTAGCCGAGAACTACGAGCAGTACTTC,CASSQDRGTVLAENYEQYF
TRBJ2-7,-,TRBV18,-,TGTGCCAGCTCACCTCGACAGGGAGGCGAGCAGTACTTC,CASSPRQGGEQYF
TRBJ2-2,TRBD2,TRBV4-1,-,TGCGCCAGCAGCCCTCGGACTAGCGGGTGGGGCGGGGAGCTGTTTTTT,CASSPRTSGWGGELFF
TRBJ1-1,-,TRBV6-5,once,TGTGCCAGCAGTCTGCAGGCAGGGAGTGGCACTGAAGCTTTCTTT,CASSLQAGSGTEAFF
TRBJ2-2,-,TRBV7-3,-,TGTGCCAGCAGCCGGCCGAACACCGGGGAGCTGTTTTTT,CASSRPNTGELFF
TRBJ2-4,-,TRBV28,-,TGTGCCAGCAGTGATTACATTCAGTACTTC,CASSDYIQYF
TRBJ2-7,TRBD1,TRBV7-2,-,TGTGCCAGCAGCTTACCGGGACAGGTAACCTACGAGCAGTACTTC,CASSLPGQVTYEQYF
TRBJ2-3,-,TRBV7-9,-,TGTGCCAGCAGGGCGGTAGGGGCAGTGAGGACAGATACGCAGTATTTT,CASRAVGAVRTDTQYF
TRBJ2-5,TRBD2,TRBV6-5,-,TGTGCCAGCAGTTACTCGATAGCGGGGGCGTTACACTTC,CASSYSIAGALHF
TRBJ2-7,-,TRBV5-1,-,TGCGCCAGCACTCTGGACAGAGACTACGAGCAGTACTTC,CASTLDRDYEQYF
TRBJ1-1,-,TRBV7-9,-,TGTGCCAGCAGCGGCCAGGGGACCCTCGTAGGGACTGAAGCTTTCTTT,CASSGQGTLVGTEAFF
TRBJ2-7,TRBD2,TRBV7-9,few,TGTGCCAGCAGCTTAGTTAGCGGGACTTCCTACGAGCAGTACTTC,CASSLVSGTSYEQYF
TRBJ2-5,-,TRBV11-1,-,TGTGCCAGCAGCGTCTGGGGGTATGAGACCCAGTACTTC,CASSVWGYETQYF
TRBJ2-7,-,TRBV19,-,TGTGCCAGTACCACCCATTACGGGAGTCTCTACGAGCAGTACTTC,CASTTHYGSLYEQYF
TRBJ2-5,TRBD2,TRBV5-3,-,TGTGCCAGAAGCTTGGTAATAGCGGGAGGCTTTTCCGAGACCCAGTACTTC,CARSLVIAGGFSETQYF
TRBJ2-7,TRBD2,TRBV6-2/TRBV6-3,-,TGTGCCAGCAGTCCGGGACTAACATACTACGAGCAGTACTTC,CASSPGLTYYEQYF
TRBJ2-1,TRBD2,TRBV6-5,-,TGTGCCAGCCGATCCGCTATAGCGGGAGGACCTGAGCAGTTCTTC,CASRSAIAGGPEQFF
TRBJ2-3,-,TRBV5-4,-,TGTGCCAGCAGCCCCGTTGACACAGATACGCAGTATTTT,CASSPVDTDTQYF
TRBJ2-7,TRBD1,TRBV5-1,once,TGCGCCAGCAGCGTGGGGGACAGGGAAAACGAGCAGTACTTC,CASSVGDRENEQYF
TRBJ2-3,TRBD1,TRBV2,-,TGTGCCAGCAGTGGACAGGGGACATCCACAGATACGCAGTATTTT,CASSGQGTSTDTQYF
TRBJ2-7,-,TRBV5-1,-,TGCGCCAGCAGCGGACTCGGGACCTCCTACGAGCAGTACTTC,CASSGLGTSYEQYF
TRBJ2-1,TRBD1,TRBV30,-,TGTGCCTGGAGCGGAGACGTTCGGGACAGGGGGCAGAATGAGCAGTTCTTC,CAWSGDVRDRGQNEQFF
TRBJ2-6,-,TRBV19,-,TGTGCCAGTAGTATCCCCCTGTCGGGGGCTGGGGCCAACGTCCTGACTTTC,CASSIPLSGAGANVLTF
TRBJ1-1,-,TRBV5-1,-,TGCGCCAGCAGCCTGAACGGTGACACTGAAGCTTTCTTT,CASSLNGDTEAFF
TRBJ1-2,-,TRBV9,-,TGTGCCAGCAGCGTAAGGTATAACTATGGCTACACCTTC,CASSVRYNYGYTF
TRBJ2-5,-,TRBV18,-,TGTGCCAGCTCACCTGGAGGGACAGCGGTTGAGACCCAGTACTTC,CASSPGGTAVETQYF
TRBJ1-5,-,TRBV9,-,TGTGCCAGCAGCGTAGACTGGGATGAAAATCAGCCCCAGCATTTT,CASSVDWDENQPQHF
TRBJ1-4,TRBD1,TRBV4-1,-,TGCGCCAGCAGCCAAACAGGGGAGCAAAGGGGGAAACTGTTTTTT,CASSQTGEQRGKLFF
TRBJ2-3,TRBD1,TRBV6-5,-,TGTGCCAGCAGTACAGGGGCCACAGATACGCAGTATTTT,CASSTGATDTQYF